This TCR beta chain came from a study of OX40 agonist ivuxolimab in advanced cancers. Study overall: In this trial design, patients received ivuxolimab intravenously at 0.01 to 10 mg/kg every 2 weeks. The mean age was roughly 60 years, ranging from roughly 23 to 79, with roughly four fifths of participants male. Two cutaneous melanoma patients and one hepatocellular carcinoma patient, three in all, had partial responses.

Only in-frame clones appear in the TCRdb table, and some are missing; sequencing was by immunoSEQ multiplex PCR. The sample lists some 70,000 clones, about 79% seen once, with about 1% in the top ten. Germline CDR1 and CDR2: SGHTA and FQGNSA. The CDR3 is made up of 14 amino acids. Trimming took 3 bases from V and 10 from J, leaving 16 bases between them. The sequence came from an adult with an advanced solid tumor such as melanoma, head and neck, liver or kidney cancer. The chain joins TRBV7-2 to TRBJ2-1, with TRBD1 as a possible D gene (6 bases). The material sequenced was CD4+ or CD8+ T cells sorted from blood, taken in a trial of the OX40 agonist ivuxolimab. This chain's CDR3 is CASSLTQQGGEQFF. CDR3 coding DNA: TGTGCCAGCAGCTTGACCCAACAGGGTGGCGAGCAGTTCTTC.